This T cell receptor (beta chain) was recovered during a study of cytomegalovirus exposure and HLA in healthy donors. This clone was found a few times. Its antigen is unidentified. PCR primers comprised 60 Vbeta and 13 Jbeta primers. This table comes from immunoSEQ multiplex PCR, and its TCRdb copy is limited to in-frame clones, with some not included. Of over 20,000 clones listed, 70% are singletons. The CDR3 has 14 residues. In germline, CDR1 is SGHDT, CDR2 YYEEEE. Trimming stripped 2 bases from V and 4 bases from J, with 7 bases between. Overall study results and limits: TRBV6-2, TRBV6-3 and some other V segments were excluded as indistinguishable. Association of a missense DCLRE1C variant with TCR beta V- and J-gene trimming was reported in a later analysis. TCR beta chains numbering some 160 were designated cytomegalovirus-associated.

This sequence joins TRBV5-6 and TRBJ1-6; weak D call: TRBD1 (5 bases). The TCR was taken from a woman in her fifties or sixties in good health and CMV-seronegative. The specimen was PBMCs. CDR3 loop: CASSLGHYNSPLHF. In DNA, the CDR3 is TGTGCCAGCAGCTTAGGACATTATAATTCACCCCTCCACTTT.